This TCR beta chain was identified in a study of post-analysis software for immune sequencing data. The TCR beta cDNA libraries contained unique molecular identifiers. Approximately 0.5 million cDNA molecules were recovered from an input of 1 to 10 million T cells. TCRdb reprocessed the PCR reads via MiXCR and lists one record per CDR3 protein. The sample has more than 500,000 distinct CDR3 sequences; around a third are singletons. This receptor was obtained from a girl under 18 with multiple sclerosis. What was sequenced was blood.

CDR3 sequence reads: CASRSGASYGYTF. The CDR3 bases are TGTGCCAGCAGGTCCGGGGCGAGTTATGGCTACACCTTC. V gene TRBV2 combines with J gene TRBJ1-2, with a possible D match to TRBD1 (5 bases). V was trimmed by 6 bases and J by 5 bases, leaving 13 bases between them. CDR1 and CDR2 (germline): SNHLY, FYNNEI. The CDR3 spans 13 residues.